This TCR beta chain emerged from a study of blood T cells in healthy people across ages. Overall study results and limits: There was a strong correlation between TCR beta diversity and naive T cell percentage. Estimates based on one million T cells were treated as lower bounds. Age advanced and TCR beta diversity per million T cells fell, roughly linearly.

With regard to this clonotype: Its antigen is unknown.

The extraction recovered at least 5 micrograms of total RNA per sample. Germline CDR1 is MNHNS and CDR2 is SASEGT. CDR3 length equals 14 residues. Through a sample-barcoded 5' primer and a J-beta primer mix, a second PCR was run for roughly 7 to 11 cycles. One entry per CDR3 protein, called by TCRdb with MiXCR from the 5' RACE reads. The sample has just over 1 million distinct CDR3 sequences, less than 50% seen once. The chain uses TRBV6-1 and TRBJ2-4; perhaps TRBD1 as D (6 bases). The end of the DNA is better explained by TRBJ2-7, so the J call may be wrong. The sequence was obtained from a woman aged 55-70 years in good health. The sample taken for sequencing was blood. CDR3 sequence: CASSVRSRGYEQYF. DNA for the CDR3: TGTGCCAGCAGTGTTAGAAGCAGGGGATACGAGCAGTACTTC.